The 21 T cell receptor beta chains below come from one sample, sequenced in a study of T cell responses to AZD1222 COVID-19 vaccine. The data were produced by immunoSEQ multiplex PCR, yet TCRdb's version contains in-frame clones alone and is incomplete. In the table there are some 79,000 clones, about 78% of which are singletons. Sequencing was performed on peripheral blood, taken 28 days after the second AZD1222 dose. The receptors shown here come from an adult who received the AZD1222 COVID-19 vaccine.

The CDR3 DNA reads TGCGCCAGCAGCTTGTCTAACAGGGGAGGACGTAATGAGCAGTTCTTC. As protein: CASSLSNRGGRNEQFF. The chain has TRBV5-1 and TRBJ2-1, with a possible D match to TRBD1 (7 bases). CDR3 size: 16 residues. Trimming took off 1 base at V and 7 bases at J, with 18 bases between the two ends. Germline-derived CDR1 and CDR2 are SGHRS and YFSETQ.

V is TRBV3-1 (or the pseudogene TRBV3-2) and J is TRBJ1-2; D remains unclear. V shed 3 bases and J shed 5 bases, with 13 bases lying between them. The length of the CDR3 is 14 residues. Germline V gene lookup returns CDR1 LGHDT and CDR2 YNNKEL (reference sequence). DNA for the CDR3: TGTGCCAGCAGCCATGTCAGCACTTATTATGGCTACACCTTC. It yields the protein CASSHVSTYYGYTF.

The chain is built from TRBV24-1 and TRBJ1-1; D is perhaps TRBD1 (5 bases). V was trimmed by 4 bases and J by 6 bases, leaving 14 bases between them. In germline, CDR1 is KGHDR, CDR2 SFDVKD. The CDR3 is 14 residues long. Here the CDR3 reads CATSDSQGYPEAFF. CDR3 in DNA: TGTGCCACCAGTGACTCTCAGGGATACCCTGAAGCTTTCTTT.

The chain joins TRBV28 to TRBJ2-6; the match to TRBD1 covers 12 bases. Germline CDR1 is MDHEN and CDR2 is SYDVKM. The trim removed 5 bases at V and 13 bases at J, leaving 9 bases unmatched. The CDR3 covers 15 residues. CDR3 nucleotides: TGTGCCAGCAGTGTATCCGGGACAGGGGGCAGGGTCCTGACTTTC. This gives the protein CASSVSGTGGRVLTF.

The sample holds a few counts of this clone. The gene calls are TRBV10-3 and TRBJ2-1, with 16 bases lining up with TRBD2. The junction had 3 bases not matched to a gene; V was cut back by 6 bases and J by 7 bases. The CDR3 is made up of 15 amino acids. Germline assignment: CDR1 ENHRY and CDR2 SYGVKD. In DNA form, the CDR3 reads TGTGCCATCAGGGGACTAGCGGGGGGGCTTAATGAGCAGTTCTTC. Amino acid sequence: CAIRGLAGGLNEQFF.

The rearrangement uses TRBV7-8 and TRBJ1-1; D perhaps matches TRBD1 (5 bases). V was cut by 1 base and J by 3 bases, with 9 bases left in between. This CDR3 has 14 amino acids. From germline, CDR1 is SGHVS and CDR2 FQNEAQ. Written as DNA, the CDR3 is TGTGCCAGCAGCTTAGATGGGGACTACACTGAAGCTTTCTTT. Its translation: CASSLDGDYTEAFF.

The CDR3 sequence: CASRTGGTEAFF. CDR3 sequence (DNA): TGTGCCAGCAGAACAGGGGGCACTGAAGCTTTCTTT. The genes are TRBV28 and TRBJ1-1; TRBD1 agrees at 8 bases. V was pared by 6 bases and J by 4 bases, with 1 base of the junction left unmatched. The CDR3 has 12 amino acids. Germline V gene lookup returns CDR1 MDHEN and CDR2 SYDVKM.

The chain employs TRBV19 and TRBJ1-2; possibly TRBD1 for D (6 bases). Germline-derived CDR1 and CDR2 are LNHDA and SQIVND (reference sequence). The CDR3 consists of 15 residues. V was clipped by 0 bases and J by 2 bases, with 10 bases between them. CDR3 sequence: CASSIEQGINYGYTF. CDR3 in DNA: TGTGCCAGTAGTATAGAACAGGGAATCAACTATGGCTACACCTTC. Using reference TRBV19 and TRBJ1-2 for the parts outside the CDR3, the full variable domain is DGGITQSPKYLFRKEGQNVTLSCEQNLNHDAMYWYRQDPGQGLRLIYYSQIVNDFQKGDIAEGYSVSREKKESFPLTVTSAQKNPTAFYLCASSIEQGINYGYTFGSGTRLTVV.

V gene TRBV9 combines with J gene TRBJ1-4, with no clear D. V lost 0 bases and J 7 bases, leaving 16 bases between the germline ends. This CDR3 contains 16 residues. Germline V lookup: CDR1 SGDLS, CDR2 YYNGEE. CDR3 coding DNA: TGTGCCAGCAGCGTAGCTACCGGGGTTGTTGGTGAAAAACTGTTTTTT. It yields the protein CASSVATGVVGEKLFF.

The CDR3: CASSLGRPYEQYF. The CDR3, as DNA: TGTGCCAGCAGCCTGGGGCGGCCCTACGAGCAGTACTTC. This rearrangement joins TRBV5-6 to TRBJ2-7, with a possible D match to TRBD1 (5 bases). The CDR3 loop spans 13 amino acids. V lost 4 bases and J 2 bases, leaving 10 bases between the germline ends. Per the germline V gene, CDR1 is SGHDT and CDR2 is YYEEEE.

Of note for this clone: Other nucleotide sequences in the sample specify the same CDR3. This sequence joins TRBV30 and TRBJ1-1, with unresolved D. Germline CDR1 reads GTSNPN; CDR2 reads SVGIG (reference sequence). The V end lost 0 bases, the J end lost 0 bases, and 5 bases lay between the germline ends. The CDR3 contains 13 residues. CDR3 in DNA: TGTGCCTGGAGTGTAGCGCTGAACACTGAAGCTTTCTTT. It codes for CAWSVALNTEAFF.

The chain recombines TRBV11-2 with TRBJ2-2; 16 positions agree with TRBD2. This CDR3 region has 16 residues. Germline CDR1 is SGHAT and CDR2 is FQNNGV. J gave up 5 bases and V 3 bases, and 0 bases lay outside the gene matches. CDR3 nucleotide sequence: TGTGCCAGCAGCTTGGGACTAGCGGGAGGGACCGGGGAGCTGTTTTTT. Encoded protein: CASSLGLAGGTGELFF.

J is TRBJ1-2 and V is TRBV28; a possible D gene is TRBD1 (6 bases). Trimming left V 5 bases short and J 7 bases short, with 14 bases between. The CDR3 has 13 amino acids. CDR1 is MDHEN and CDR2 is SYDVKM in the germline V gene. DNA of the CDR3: TGTGCCAGCAGTCCAACAGGGAAAGGTGGCTACACCTTC. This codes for CASSPTGKGGYTF.

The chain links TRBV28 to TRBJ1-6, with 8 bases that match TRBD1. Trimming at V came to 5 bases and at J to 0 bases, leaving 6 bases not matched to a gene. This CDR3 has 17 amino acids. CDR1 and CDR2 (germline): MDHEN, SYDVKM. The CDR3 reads CASSPDRGSSYNSPLHF. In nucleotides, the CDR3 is TGTGCCAGCAGTCCCGACAGGGGCAGCTCCTATAATTCACCCCTCCACTTT. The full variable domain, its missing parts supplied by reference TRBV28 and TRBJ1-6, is DVKVTQSSRYLVKRTGEKVFLECVQDMDHENMFWYRQDPGLGLRLIYFSYDVKMKEKGDIPEGYSVSREKKERFSLILESASTNQTSMYLCASSPDRGSSYNSPLHFGNGTRLTVT.

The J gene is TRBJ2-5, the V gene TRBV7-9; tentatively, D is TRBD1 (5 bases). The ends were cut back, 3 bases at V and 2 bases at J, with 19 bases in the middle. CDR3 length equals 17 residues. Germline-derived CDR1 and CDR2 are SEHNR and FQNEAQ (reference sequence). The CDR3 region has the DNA TGTGCCAGCAGCTTTTCACCCGACAGCATACTACAAGAGACCCAGTACTTC. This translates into CASSFSPDSILQETQYF. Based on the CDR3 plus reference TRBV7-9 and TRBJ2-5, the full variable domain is DTGVSQNPRHKITKRGQNVTFRCDPISEHNRLYWYRQTLGQGPEFLTYFQNEAQLEKSRLLSDRFSAERPKGSFSTLEIQRTEQGDSAMYLCASSFSPDSILQETQYFGPGTRLLVL.

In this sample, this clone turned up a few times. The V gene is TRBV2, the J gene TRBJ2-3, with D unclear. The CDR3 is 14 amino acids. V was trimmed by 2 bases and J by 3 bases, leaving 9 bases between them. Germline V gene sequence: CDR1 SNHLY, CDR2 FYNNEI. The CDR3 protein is CASSELLRTDTQYF. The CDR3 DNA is TGTGCCAGCAGTGAACTACTGAGAACAGATACGCAGTATTTT.

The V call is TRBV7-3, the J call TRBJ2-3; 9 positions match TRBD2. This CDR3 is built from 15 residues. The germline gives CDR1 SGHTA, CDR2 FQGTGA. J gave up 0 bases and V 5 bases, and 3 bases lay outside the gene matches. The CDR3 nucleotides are TGTGCCAGCAGCCCTAGCGGGGCTAGCACAGATACGCAGTATTTT. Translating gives CASSPSGASTDTQYF.

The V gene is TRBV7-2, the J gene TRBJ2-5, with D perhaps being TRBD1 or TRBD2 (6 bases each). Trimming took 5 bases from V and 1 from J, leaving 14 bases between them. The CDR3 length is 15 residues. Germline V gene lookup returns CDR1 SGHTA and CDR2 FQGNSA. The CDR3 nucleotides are TGTGCCAGCAGCGTTGGAGGGGGGTTCCAAGAGACCCAGTACTTC. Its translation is CASSVGGGFQETQYF.

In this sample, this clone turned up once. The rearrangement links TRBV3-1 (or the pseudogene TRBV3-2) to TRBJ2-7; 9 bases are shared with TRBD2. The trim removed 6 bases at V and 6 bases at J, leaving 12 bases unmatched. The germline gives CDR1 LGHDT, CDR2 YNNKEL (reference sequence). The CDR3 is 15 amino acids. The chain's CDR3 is CASRENSGGGSEQYF. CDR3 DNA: TGTGCCAGCAGAGAAAATAGCGGGGGAGGTTCCGAGCAGTACTTC.

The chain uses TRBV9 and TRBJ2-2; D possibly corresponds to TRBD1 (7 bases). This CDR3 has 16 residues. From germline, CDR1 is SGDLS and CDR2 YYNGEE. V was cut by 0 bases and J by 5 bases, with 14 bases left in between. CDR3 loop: CASSVGGGGWTGELFF. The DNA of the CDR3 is TGTGCCAGCAGCGTAGGTGGAGGGGGCTGGACCGGGGAGCTGTTTTTT.

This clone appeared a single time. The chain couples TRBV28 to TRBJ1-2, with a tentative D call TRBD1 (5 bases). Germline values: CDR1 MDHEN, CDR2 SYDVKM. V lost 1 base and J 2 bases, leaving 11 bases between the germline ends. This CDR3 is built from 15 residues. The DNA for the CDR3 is TGTGCCAGCAGTTTATCCCCGGGACGGAACTATGGCTACACCTTC. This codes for CASSLSPGRNYGYTF.